Following are 27 T cell receptor beta chains from one sample sequenced in a study of shared clonotypes between healthy human individuals. Positively selected for CCR7, the CD45RO-negative cells used as naive CD8 cells excluded terminally differentiated effector memory CD45RA+ cells. TCRdb's table, derived via immunoSEQ multiplex PCR, lists solely in-frame clones and lacks some. Of over 2 million clones listed, 85% to 95% are singletons. What was sequenced was naive CD8+ T cells sorted from blood. These receptor sequences come from a man aged 18 to 30 in good health.

The V gene is TRBV19, the J gene TRBJ1-1; D remains unclear. Germline values: CDR1 LNHDA, CDR2 SQIVND (reference sequence). The CDR3 runs to 14 residues. V was shortened by 10 bases and J by 8 bases, with 23 bases between the two germline ends. In nucleotides, the CDR3 is TGTGCCACTGATACAAGAGGATCGGGATTAGAAGCTTTCTTT. As protein: CATDTRGSGLEAFF.

The CDR3 spells CASSEEYTYEQYF. In DNA, the CDR3 is TGTGCCAGCAGTGAGGAGTATACCTACGAGCAGTACTTC. V and J are TRBV6-1 and TRBJ2-7; D gene ambiguous. V was trimmed by 3 bases and J by 2 bases, leaving 8 bases between them. The CDR3 spans 13 residues. CDR1 and CDR2 (germline): MNHNS, SASEGT.

For the CDR3, the DNA is TGTGCCAGCAGTGAATTTTCAGGGCTCTCCTACGAGCAGTACTTC. Its protein product is CASSEFSGLSYEQYF. V gene TRBV6-1 combines with J gene TRBJ2-7; TRBD1 might be the D (5 bases). From germline, CDR1 is MNHNS and CDR2 SASEGT. The CDR3 loop spans 15 amino acids. Trimming removed 2 bases from V and 0 bases from J, with 11 bases in between.

This chain uses TRBV7-9 with TRBJ2-7; possibly TRBD1 for D (6 bases). Germline V gene sequence: CDR1 SEHNR, CDR2 FQNEAQ (reference sequence). CDR3 length equals 15 residues. Between the trimmed V and J ends, which lost 3 bases and 2 bases, there was a span of 14 bases. CDR3 bases: TGTGCCAGCAGCTTTTACCGGGACATTCCCTACGAGCAGTACTTC. It translates to CASSFYRDIPYEQYF.

The chain joins TRBV30 to TRBJ2-3, with D hard to call. CDR3 length: 13 residues. Trimming removed 1 base at V and 2 bases at J, with 7 bases between. Germline CDR1 GTSNPN, CDR2 SVGIG (reference sequence). The CDR3 loop reads CAWSDAYTDTQYF. CDR3 DNA sequence: TGTGCCTGGAGTGACGCCTACACAGATACGCAGTATTTT.

V and J are TRBV12-5 and TRBJ2-7, with D possibly matching TRBD1 (5 bases). The V gene lost 0 bases and the J gene lost 4 bases, with 16 bases spanning the gap. The V gene's germline CDR1 is LGHNT and CDR2 FRNRAP. This CDR3 region has 16 residues. In nucleotides, the CDR3 is TGTGCTAGTGGTTTGGTACCCCCGGACATTTTTTACGAGCAGTACTTC. Its translation: CASGLVPPDIFYEQYF. Full variable domain (missing parts from reference TRBV12-5 and TRBJ2-7): DARVTQTPRHKVTEMGQEVTMRCQPILGHNTVFWYRQTMMQGLELLAYFRNRAPLDDSGMPKDRFSAEMPDATLATLKIQPSEPRDSAVYFCASGLVPPDIFYEQYFGPGTRLTVT.

About this clone itself: At the DNA level, this CDR3 is encoded by other sequences in the same sample as well. DNA for the CDR3: TGTGCCAGCAGCTTAGAGTCCTACGAGCAGTACTTC. Its protein is CASSLESYEQYF. The rearrangement uses TRBV11-2 and TRBJ2-7; D remains ambiguous. The V end lost 0 bases, the J end lost 1 base, and 1 base lay between the germline ends. Germline values: CDR1 SGHAT, CDR2 FQNNGV. This CDR3 region has 12 residues.

The gene calls are TRBV29-1 and TRBJ2-1, with 12 bases lining up with TRBD2. Germline CDR1 and CDR2: SQVTM and ANQGSEA. This CDR3 is built from 17 residues. Trimming at V came to 1 base and at J to 4 bases, leaving 8 bases not matched to a gene. This CDR3 is CSVEALGLAGFYNEQFF. The CDR3 DNA reads as TGCAGCGTTGAAGCTTTAGGACTAGCGGGATTTTACAATGAGCAGTTCTTC.

V usage is TRBV4-1 and J usage is TRBJ2-4; 9 positions match TRBD2. Looked up from germline, CDR1 is MGHRA and CDR2 is YSYEKL. This CDR3 is 17 amino acids long. The V gene end was trimmed by 3 bases and the J gene end by 7 bases; junction bases not matched to a gene: 13. The CDR3 here is CASSHSGSGGSVNIQYF. Written as DNA, the CDR3 is TGCGCCAGCAGCCACAGTGGAAGCGGGGGGAGTGTTAACATTCAGTACTTC.

The count of this clone is one. V is TRBV27 and J is TRBJ2-1, with a possible D match to TRBD2 (7 bases). The CDR3 loop spans 15 amino acids. V gave up 2 bases and J gave up 5 bases, with 13 bases separating them. The germline gives CDR1 MNHEY, CDR2 SMNVEV (reference sequence). The CDR3 DNA reads as TGTGCCAGCAGTTTACTGCAGGGGAGGGACAATGAGCAGTTCTTC. Its protein product is CASSLLQGRDNEQFF.

This chain joins TRBV27 and TRBJ1-1, with unresolved D. The CDR3 length is 15 residues. CDR1 MNHEY and CDR2 SMNVEV come from the germline V gene (reference sequence). Trimming shortened V by 3 bases and J by 2 bases, and 13 bases separated the two germline ends. In nucleotides, the CDR3 is TGTGCCAGCAGTTTGGTAGGGAGTGTTAACACTGAAGCTTTCTTT. Amino acid sequence: CASSLVGSVNTEAFF.

The J gene is TRBJ2-3, the V gene TRBV4-1, with D maybe TRBD1 (5 bases). V was clipped by 3 bases and J by 6 bases, with 10 bases between them. This CDR3 has 13 residues. Germline V gene lookup returns CDR1 MGHRA and CDR2 YSYEKL. The CDR3, as DNA: TGCGCCAGCAGCCAGATTGCAGGGGATACGCAGTATTTT. Translation gives CASSQIAGDTQYF.

This chain links TRBV5-4 with TRBJ2-1, with a possible D match to TRBD2 (6 bases). V was trimmed by 6 bases and J by 12 bases, leaving 16 bases between them. There are 12 residues in the CDR3. CDR1 and CDR2 from the germline V gene are SGHNT and YYREEE (reference sequence). The DNA for the CDR3 is TGTGCCAGCACCACGGCCGGGGGTGGGCAGTTCTTC. It codes for CASTTAGGGQFF.

The chain couples TRBV9 to TRBJ1-6, with D unclear. Germline V lookup: CDR1 SGDLS, CDR2 YYNGEE. The germline V and J ends were trimmed by 4 bases and 7 bases, with 18 bases remaining between them. This CDR3 has 16 amino acids. CDR3: CASSPNTGYVNSPLHF. The CDR3 bases are TGTGCCAGCAGCCCTAATACCGGGTACGTGAATTCACCCCTCCACTTT.

This clone was picked up a small number of times. Other DNA sequences in the sample encode the same CDR3. The genes are TRBV2 and TRBJ1-5, with D perhaps TRBD1 (5 bases). Germline CDR1 reads SNHLY; CDR2 reads FYNNEI. V was pared by 6 bases and J by 4 bases, with 13 bases between. The CDR3 extends over 14 amino acids. CDR3 DNA sequence: TGTGCCAGCAGCGACAGAGTAGGAAATCAGCCCCAGCATTTT. It encodes CASSDRVGNQPQHF.

The chain carries TRBV10-2 and TRBJ1-1; D gene uncertain. The CDR3 is 15 amino acids. Germline-derived CDR1 and CDR2 are WSHSY and SAAADI. Between the trimmed V and J ends, which lost 2 bases and 2 bases, there was a span of 12 bases. The CDR3 is CASSEVEGANTEAFF. CDR3 nucleotide sequence: TGCGCCAGCAGTGAGGTCGAGGGAGCCAACACTGAAGCTTTCTTT.

This chain links TRBV4-3 with TRBJ2-7; D is perhaps TRBD2 (5 bases). The germline V gene has CDR1 LGHNA and CDR2 YSLEER. The V end was cut by 3 bases, the J end by 2 bases, with 11 bases between. The CDR3 loop spans 14 amino acids. The CDR3 DNA sequence: TGCGCCAGCAGCCATGTAACCGGGACCTACGAGCAGTACTTC. Its translation is CASSHVTGTYEQYF.

The rearrangement links TRBV5-1 to TRBJ2-7, with D maybe TRBD2 (6 bases). CDR3 length: 14 amino acids. CDR1 and CDR2 from the germline V gene are SGHRS and YFSETQ. With 0 bases removed from V and 5 bases from J, the gap between germline ends came to 12 bases. CDR3 in DNA: TGCGCCAGCAGCTTGGTCGGGGGTGAGGACGAGCAGTACTTC. It specifies CASSLVGGEDEQYF.

The chain joins TRBV7-9 to TRBJ2-7; 10 bases match TRBD2. The CDR3 spans 18 residues. Per germline, CDR1 SEHNR and CDR2 FQNEAQ (reference sequence). V gave up 5 bases and J gave up 3 bases; unmatched junction bases: 16. CDR3 amino acids: CASSPYPSGSIVIYEQYF. CDR3 DNA: TGTGCCAGCAGCCCCTACCCTAGCGGGAGTATTGTTATCTACGAGCAGTACTTC.

V and J are TRBV7-9 and TRBJ2-5; 8 bases line up with TRBD1. The V and J ends lost 8 bases and 3 bases, in that order; junction bases with no gene match: 5. CDR3 size: 13 residues. Germline V gives CDR1 SEHNR, CDR2 FQNEAQ (reference sequence). The CDR3 here is CASGGQGEETQYF. In DNA, the CDR3 is TGTGCCAGCGGCGGACAGGGCGAAGAGACCCAGTACTTC.

About this clone: Other DNA sequences from this sample encode an identical CDR3 as well. V gene TRBV9 combines with J gene TRBJ2-7, with a possible D match to TRBD2 (6 bases). The CDR3 is made up of 15 amino acids. Trimming removed 0 bases from V and 0 bases from J, with 10 bases in between. Germline V gene lookup returns CDR1 SGDLS and CDR2 YYNGEE. In nucleotides, the CDR3 is TGTGCCAGCAGCGTAGGAAGCGGGCTCTCCTACGAGCAGTACTTC. This translates into CASSVGSGLSYEQYF. The whole variable domain, filled in from reference TRBV9 and TRBJ2-7, reads DSGVTQTPKHLITATGQRVTLRCSPRSGDLSVYWYQQSLDQGLQFLIQYYNGEERAKGNILERFSAQQFPDLHSELNLSSLELGDSALYFCASSVGSGLSYEQYFGPGTRLTVT.

V and J are TRBV29-1 and TRBJ1-1, with a tentative D call TRBD1 (6 bases). The CDR3 is 11 residues long. The germline gives CDR1 SQVTM, CDR2 ANQGSEA. Deletions cut 0 bases from V and 10 bases from J, with 9 bases between. The CDR3 coding sequence is TGCAGCGTTGAAGACAGGGGCGGAGCTTTCTTT. This translates into CSVEDRGGAFF.

V usage is TRBV6-5 and J usage is TRBJ2-5; D gene ambiguous. Per germline, CDR1 MNHEY and CDR2 SVGAGI. V was cut by 5 bases and J by 3 bases, with 16 bases left in between. There are 15 residues in the CDR3. This chain's CDR3 is CASSTWSGREETQYF. CDR3 DNA: TGTGCCAGCAGTACCTGGTCAGGAAGAGAAGAGACCCAGTACTTC.

This clone was detected once. This rearrangement joins TRBV28 to TRBJ2-7, with 8 bases fitting TRBD1. Germline V CDR1 and CDR2: MDHEN, SYDVKM. The ends lost 8 bases at V and 6 bases at J; junction bases unmatched: 6. The CDR3 is 12 amino acids. CDR3 sequence reads: CASGQDRAEQYF. The CDR3 DNA sequence: TGTGCCAGCGGGCAGGACAGGGCCGAGCAGTACTTC.

The chain recombines TRBV2 with TRBJ1-5, with TRBD1 matching 7 bases. With 1 base clipped from V and 4 bases from J, the junction kept 4 bases outside the gene matches. From germline, CDR1 is SNHLY and CDR2 FYNNEI. The CDR3 sequence is 15 residues long. The CDR3 protein is CASSEVGQNNQPQHF. DNA for the CDR3: TGTGCCAGCAGTGAAGTGGGACAGAATAATCAGCCCCAGCATTTT.

The V call is TRBV10-2, the J call TRBJ1-1, with D hard to call. This CDR3 has 17 residues. Per germline, CDR1 WSHSY and CDR2 SAAADI. The V and J ends lost 0 bases and 1 base respectively, with 15 bases between them. The CDR3 is CASSESDLRGKNTEAFF. In DNA, the CDR3 is TGCGCCAGCAGTGAGTCTGATCTAAGAGGGAAGAACACTGAAGCTTTCTTT.

CDR3 coding DNA: TGTGCCAGCAGCCAAGAGGCTGAGACCCAGTACTTC. Translated, it gives CASSQEAETQYF. The chain combines TRBV14 with TRBJ2-5; D gene unclear. The CDR3 length is 12 residues. V lost 0 bases to trimming and J lost 5 bases, with 4 bases between them. The germline V gene has CDR1 SGHDN and CDR2 FVKESK.